This T cell receptor beta chain is from a study of cytomegalovirus exposure and HLA in healthy donors. The wider study: The 90 to 150 validation repertoires and the roughly 690 first-cohort repertoires shared a platform, a later analysis reported. General study findings and limits: Most TCRs appeared rarely, but some public TCRs recurred in many donors. As was reported, the classifier diagnosed cytomegalovirus status with high specificity and sensitivity. TCR beta chains numbering roughly 150 were designated cytomegalovirus-associated.

About this clone: Its matching antigen is unknown.

Germline CDR1 and CDR2: LGHNT and FRNRAP. The length of the CDR3 is 15 residues. V was clipped by 11 bases and J by 4 bases, with 20 bases between them. The repertoire was sequenced with immunoSEQ multiplex PCR; TCRdb's copy has only in-frame clones and lacks some. Altogether 200,000 or so clones are present, 90% to 95% being singletons, with the ten largest covering around 1.1%. The sequence was collected from a woman aged 18-35 years in good health and CMV-seronegative. What was sequenced was PBMCs. The chain is built from TRBV12-5 and TRBJ2-2; maybe TRBD1 (5 bases). This CDR3 is CAGSETGPLTGELFF. CDR3 in DNA: TGTGCTGGCTCCGAAACAGGTCCGCTCACCGGGGAGCTGTTTTTT.